Presented here are 19 T cell receptor beta chains from one specimen sequenced in a study of blood T cells in healthy people across ages. The second PCR ran about 7 to 12 cycles with a sample-barcoded 5' primer and J-beta primers. Each CDR3 protein is one row after TCRdb ran MiXCR on the 5' RACE reads. This repertoire shows fewer than 900,000 distinct CDR3 sequences, more than 40% found once; its top ten account for under 35%. The sequenced material came from blood. The receptors stem from a woman aged 55-69 years in good health.

In this sample, this clonotype turned up many times. The CDR3 sequence: CSVERLTYGYTF. The CDR3 DNA sequence: TGCAGCGTTGAAAGGTTGACCTATGGCTACACCTTC. The J gene is TRBJ1-2, the V gene TRBV29-1, with D unclear. This CDR3 has 12 amino acids. V was pared by 2 bases and J by 4 bases, with 8 bases between. Germline V gene lookup returns CDR1 SQVTM and CDR2 ANQGSEA.

The CDR3 spells CASRGTGNSYNEQYF. The CDR3 bases are TGTGCCAGCAGGGGTACAGGGAACTCCTACAATGAGCAGTACTTC. V usage is TRBV25-1 and J usage is TRBJ2-1, with D tentatively TRBD1 (6 bases). The DNA end favors TRBJ2-7, so the J call may be wrong. Germline loops: CDR1 MGHDK, CDR2 SYGVNS. The CDR3 has 15 amino acids.

J is TRBJ2-1 and V is TRBV7-8, with 8 positions matching TRBD2. Germline CDR1 SGHVS, CDR2 FQNEAQ. Trimming took 4 bases from V and 9 from J; bases not matched to a gene: 11. The CDR3 runs 15 residues. CDR3 region: CASSCKRESICEQFF. The CDR3 region has the DNA TGTGCCAGCAGCTGCAAGCGGGAGAGTATATGTGAGCAGTTCTTC.

The V gene is TRBV18, the J gene TRBJ2-5; 14 bases align to TRBD2. Per the germline V gene, CDR1 is KGHSH and CDR2 is LQKENI. This CDR3 comprises 18 residues. With V trimmed by 0 bases and J by 2 bases, 5 bases remained unmatched. CDR3: CASSPPGTSGSFQETQYF. The CDR3 region has the DNA TGTGCCAGCTCACCACCCGGGACTAGCGGGAGCTTTCAAGAGACCCAGTACTTC.

The count of this clonotype is one. The germline gene is not matched at one end of the junction; a read error may be the cause. The chain links TRBV28 to TRBJ2-7; 9 bases agree with TRBD2. The germline V gene encodes CDR1 MDHEN and CDR2 SYDVKM. This CDR3 is 14 amino acids long. CDR3 in DNA: TGTGCCAGCAGAGCTAGCGGGATTGCCTACGAGCGGTACTTC. Amino acids: CASRASGIAYERYF.

This clonotype occurred a few times. The V gene is TRBV7-2, the J gene TRBJ1-2; TRBD1 agrees at 7 bases. The V gene's germline CDR1 is SGHTA and CDR2 FQGNSA. With V trimmed by 7 bases and J by 4 bases, 12 bases remained unmatched. The CDR3 spans 15 residues. DNA for the CDR3: TGTGCCAGCATACAGGGGCCGGTCGGGTCCTATGGCTACACCTTC. Protein sequence: CASIQGPVGSYGYTF.

The CDR3 loop is CASSRDRHTDTQYF. The CDR3 DNA reads as TGTGCCAGCAGCAGGGACAGACACACAGATACGCAGTATTTT. The chain combines TRBV12-3 or TRBV12-4 with TRBJ2-3, with 7 bases matching TRBD1. The CDR3 spans 14 residues. V dropped 6 bases and J dropped 2; count of bases not matched to a gene: 5.

V usage is TRBV5-6 and J usage is TRBJ2-5, with D perhaps matching TRBD1 (5 bases). The tail of the sequence fits TRBJ2-7 better, so the J call may be wrong. The CDR3 length is 11 residues. Germline V gives CDR1 SGHDT, CDR2 YYEEEE. The CDR3 DNA sequence: TGTGCCACCCAGGGAACCTACGAGCAGTACTTC. Translation gives CATQGTYEQYF.

This chain uses TRBV6-2 or TRBV6-3 with TRBJ1-5; D may be TRBD1 (6 bases). Trimming removed 6 bases from V and 4 bases from J, with 19 bases in between. CDR3 length: 16 residues. The germline V gene encodes CDR1 MNHEY and CDR2 SVGEGT. CDR3 amino acids: CASSPGQTGVNQPQHF. DNA for the CDR3: TGTGCCAGCAGCCCCGGCCAGACAGGAGTAAATCAGCCCCAGCATTTT.

V gene TRBV20-1 combines with J gene TRBJ2-3, with D tentatively TRBD1 (5 bases). CDR3 length equals 17 residues. Germline-derived CDR1 and CDR2 are DFQATT and SNEGSKA (reference sequence). V lost 3 bases to trimming and J lost 5 bases, with 24 bases between them. CDR3 sequence reads: CSASGGAGKSLQDTQYF. The CDR3 DNA reads TGCAGTGCTAGTGGTGGGGCAGGAAAGTCATTACAAGATACGCAGTATTTT.

The rearrangement uses TRBV2 and TRBJ1-1; TRBD1 is a possible D gene (6 bases). V lost 4 bases, J lost 6 bases, and 12 bases lay in between. Germline lookup yields CDR1 SNHLY and CDR2 FYNNEI. This CDR3 has 13 residues. DNA for the CDR3: TGTGCCAGCAGTGCCACTGGGACATCTGAAGCTTTCTTT. Its translation is CASSATGTSEAFF.

The chain employs TRBV6-2 or TRBV6-3 and TRBJ2-3, with a possible D match to TRBD2 (6 bases). V was shortened by 5 bases and J by 14 bases, with 17 bases between the two germline ends. Per the germline V gene, CDR1 is MNHEY and CDR2 is SVGEGT. This CDR3 has 12 amino acids. The CDR3 here is CASSPRGTQSYF. In DNA, the CDR3 is TGTGCCAGCAGTCCCCGCGGGACTCAGTCGTATTTT.

This rearrangement joins TRBV18 to TRBJ1-2, with D maybe TRBD1 (5 bases). Germline values: CDR1 KGHSH, CDR2 LQKENI. The CDR3 runs 14 residues. V lost 5 bases and J 6 bases, leaving 16 bases between the germline ends. This CDR3 is CASSASGRDDGYTF. The CDR3 DNA sequence: TGTGCCAGCTCAGCGTCCGGGAGGGACGATGGCTACACCTTC.

The V and J genes are TRBV29-1 and TRBJ2-5, with D tentatively TRBD1 (5 bases). The J call may be mistaken, given a closer DNA end match to TRBJ2-7. The V gene's germline CDR1 is SQVTM and CDR2 ANQGSEA. The CDR3 runs 15 residues. The CDR3 sequence is CSVEDTGARTGEQYF. The DNA for the CDR3 is TGCAGCGTTGAAGACACAGGCGCCCGGACGGGCGAGCAGTACTTC.

In regard to this clonotype: The junction departs from the called germline gene at one end, perhaps through a read error. J is TRBJ2-3 and V is TRBV10-3; maybe TRBD2 (6 bases). The CDR3 runs 15 residues. Germline CDR1 and CDR2: ENHRY and SYGVKD. The CDR3 DNA reads as TGTGCCATCAGTCCAAGCGGGTCTAGCACAGATGCGCAGTATTTT. Translating it yields CAISPSGSSTDAQYF.

This clonotype showed up just a few times. The V and J genes are TRBV5-8 and TRBJ1-1; D call uncertain. V was cut by 2 bases and J by 4 bases, with 15 bases left in between. The CDR3 contains 15 residues. Germline CDR1 and CDR2: SGHTS and YDEGEE. CDR3: CASSFGRTLSTEAFF. CDR3 DNA: TGTGCCAGCAGCTTCGGGAGGACGTTATCCACTGAAGCTTTCTTT.

The rearrangement joins TRBV10-3 to TRBJ2-1; D may be TRBD1 (6 bases). The CDR3 spans 15 residues. The germline V gene encodes CDR1 ENHRY and CDR2 SYGVKD. V shed 0 bases and J shed 3 bases, with 9 bases lying between them. CDR3 sequence (DNA): TGTGCCATCAGTGAGTCGAGGACAGACTACAATGAGCAGTTCTTC. Amino acid sequence: CAISESRTDYNEQFF.

The chain combines TRBV15 with TRBJ1-4; a possible D gene is TRBD1 (5 bases). Looked up from germline, CDR1 is LNHNV and CDR2 is YYDKDF (reference sequence). The CDR3 has 15 residues. Between the trimmed V and J ends, which lost 0 bases and 6 bases, there was a span of 11 bases. The CDR3 loop is CATSRDQGWDEKLFF. In DNA form, the CDR3 reads TGTGCCACCAGCAGAGATCAGGGATGGGATGAAAAACTGTTTTTT.

This clonotype was detected once. This is likely a read error, given that the CDR3 carries no conserved phenylalanine or tryptophan at its end. V and J are TRBV29-1 and TRBJ2-3, with a tentative D call TRBD2 (6 bases). V lost 4 bases and J lost 3, with 17 bases in between. Germline CDR1 reads SQVTM; CDR2 reads ANQGSEA. This CDR3 region has 15 residues. In DNA form, the CDR3 reads TGCAGCGTTGCCGGGGGACCGAGCCGGACAGATACGCAGTATGTT. Translating gives CSVAGGPSRTDTQYV.